This TCR beta chain was identified in a study of cytomegalovirus exposure and HLA in healthy donors (dated by TCRdb to the late 2010s). With regard to the full study: An earlier analysis of several hundred of the donors reported approximately 290 Gb of sequence data and 117 million unique TCR beta sequences from some 180 million T cells. Across 300 to 500 genotyped donors of the cohort, an average of approximately 240,000 unique TCR beta nucleotide sequences per donor were sequenced, and 15% to 20% of those sequences were non-productive. The number of typed donors differed by locus: about 620-630 for A, B, C, DRB1 and DQB1; 522 for DQA1; approximately 610 for DPA1; and approximately 450 for DPB1. Rather than using new phenotypic data, the later analysis identified candidate immune exposures from TCR beta sequences and from how often those sequences occurred across donors. Every discovery cohort repertoire had been produced on one sequencing platform. The genetic ancestry cluster associated with self-reported Caucasian donors included 70% to 85% of the roughly 360 genotyped donors. Roughly 320 gigabases of sequencing data and 70 million to 95 million unique TCR sequences made up an early release that covered 500 to 700 HLA-typed donors. Because of strong linkage in the cohort, 4 to 6 DR-DQ haplotypes were treated as single units for association and clustering. The T cell repertoires of 666 subjects were profiled by immunosequencing and related to cytomegalovirus serostatus. In a later analysis, previously published TCR beta repertoires from 500 to 750 donors were re-analyzed and high-resolution HLA genotyping was added so that TCR occurrence patterns could be studied. To decide whether each TCR beta V gene segment behaved as functional or pseudogenic, an earlier analysis of nearly 600 of the donors relied on high-throughput TCR beta sequencing. A separate validation cohort of about 110 different subjects was used in addition to the approximately 700-subject first cohort. Both class I and class II loci were covered by HLA typing, at four-digit resolution. The study aimed to test whether cataloging public T cell receptors could reveal signatures of past pathogen exposure. To predict cytomegalovirus infection status, the study brought together high-throughput TCR immunosequencing, statistical association of individual TCRs with disease status, and machine learning. Donor age, sex, ethnicity and CMV serostatus were compiled together with the repertoire data. A later genetic analysis took genome-wide SNP genotypes for about three fifths of the 666 donors and used that subset as a discovery cohort.

The method behind the library was the immunoSEQ multiplex PCR assay. For the multiplex PCR, a mixture combining 60 forward primers for TCR Vbeta segments and 13 reverse primers for TCR Jbeta segments was used. Amplification of the CDR3 region of rearranged TCR beta genes was performed with a multiplex PCR assay on genomic DNA. On the Illumina HiSeq System, the amplified TCR beta libraries were sequenced as 87-base-pair reads. As for the authors' bioinformatics: A later analysis counted tens of millions of unique TCR beta chains across the approximately 700 repertoires, and roughly 10 million of these chains were shared by at least two donors. Raw reads were error-corrected and collapsed into unique sequences by a nearest-neighbor algorithm in which closely related sequences were merged to remove PCR and sequencing errors. CDR3 sequences were aligned to IMGT reference sequences to assign V, D and J gene segments. For a sequence to be retained, a match of at least six nucleotides was required to both a V gene segment and a J gene segment. A rearrangement was called productive if the CDR3 had no stop codons and remained in frame with V and J, and every other rearrangement was called non-productive. CDR3 was defined according to IMGT convention as the region running from the second conserved V-encoded cysteine to the conserved J-encoded phenylalanine. Sequences without an unambiguous match to a single V gene segment were excluded from the earlier analysis of 500 to 700 of the donors. In an earlier analysis of a few hundred of the donors, V segments were called functional above 56.7% productive rearrangements and were called segregating when the between-donor standard deviation exceeded 5%. A statistical classification framework was developed to diagnose cytomegalovirus status using the catalog of TCR beta chain sequences. In a later analysis, TCR nucleotide sequences were compared against IMGT/GENE-DB human TR gene sequences so that V and J genes could be assigned. Using the TCRdist pipeline, a later analysis assigned CDR3 sequences along with most-parsimonious VDJ recombination scenarios. A later analysis defined each TCR beta chain by its CDR3 amino acid sequence plus V-gene family, and excluded reads lacking a unique V-gene family. As a way to deal with suspected cross-contamination and a sequencing artifact, a later analysis dropped roughly 620 nucleotide sequences that were highly shared and had low generation probability. In a later analysis, a clonal expansion index was calculated for each public chain from normalized within-repertoire ranks of inferred template counts. A later analysis computed generation probabilities with a VDJ recombination model fitted to out-of-frame rearrangements, and checked the results against IGoR. In a later analysis, hypergeometric tests were used to score TCR-TCR, TCR-HLA and TCR-CMV co-occurrence, with a repertoire-size bias correction applied to TCR pairs. To estimate false discovery rates, a later analysis permuted the HLA or CMV assignments 20 times. A later analysis grouped co-occurring TCRs with DBSCAN, adding TCRdist sequence similarity when clustering within HLA-allele-positive subsets. Repertoires with fewer than 30,000 or more than 120,000 public chains were left out of co-occurrence clustering, as were several repertoires with anomalous nucleotide sharing. This immuneACCESS table, as held by TCRdb, lists in-frame sequences with V and J called but not all clones. Of the missing ones, under half trace to an unresolved V gene in checked studies; the others have no known cause. The D gene and trimming were derived from the DNA, and the V and J assignments and clone size from that table. The sample records roughly 150,000 clones, approximately 80% of which are singletons. The ten largest account for around 6.2% of the sample.

In total, roughly 670 healthy bone marrow donors made up the cohort. At the time of sampling, every cohort member was nominally healthy, though immune exposures that went unrecorded were likely present. The donor was CMV seropositive and was included in the group of some 290 seropositive cohort members. Every donor gave a peripheral blood sample, and the peripheral blood mononuclear cells from that sample were used for TCR beta sequencing. Genomic DNA extraction from the blood cell samples was performed with the Qiagen DNeasy Blood Extraction Kit. The cysteine opens and the phenylalanine closes a CDR3 of 16 amino acids. Only the CDR3 region is kept as DNA, spanning 48 bases read in frame from base 1. At the junction V is shortened by 5 bases and J by 0 bases; bases outside the gene matches: 5. For CDR1 and CDR2, the germline V gene lists SGHTA and FQGNSA. Comments on this clone: Its specific antigen is unknown. Base quality data are lacking; no much larger clone is found one base away.

What the study reported, not specific to this receptor: According to a later analysis, TCR association rates differed among HLA loci, with DRB1 alleles showing the most associated TCRs and HLA-C alleles showing the fewest. Broadly in line with IMGT annotations, most TCR beta V segments showed up in productive rearrangements about 90% or about 30% of the time in an earlier analysis of 587 of the donors. According to a later analysis, most CMV-associated TCR beta chains appeared to be HLA-restricted, and the HLA associations seemed to be driven largely by CMV exposure. A later analysis associated 15,000 to 20,000 TCR beta sequences with specific HLA alleles at a false discovery rate of 0.05. Compared with the 666-donor mean, donors in an Asian-associated ancestry cluster had fewer N-insertions in productive TCRs, according to a later genetic analysis. The authors suggested that the approach could potentially be generalized to other disease states and immunological phenotypes. Three of the identified cytomegalovirus-associated TCR beta chains were confirmed in vitro to be specific for cytomegalovirus antigens. HLA typing was unavailable for some donors at each locus, so association tests used only the typed subset. Most TCR sequences were observed very rarely across donors, whereas some public TCRs were present in many individuals. Some IMGT-functional V segments, including TRBV6-2 and TRBV6-3, could not be distinguished by the 87-base-pair reads and were therefore excluded. Compared with equally common non-associated chains, HLA-associated TCR beta chains in a later analysis were more clonally expanded and had lower generation probabilities. For the cohort, immune exposure information was limited to CMV serostatus. Sequencing depth was assumed to be roughly uniform across donors in the presence/absence analyses, though that assumption may not hold. About 17 rarely observed V segments, including chromosome 9 orphons, were excluded from the earlier analysis of approximately 500 of the donors because counts were too low. The study gave a list of 150 to 200 TCR beta chains associated with cytomegalovirus. V-gene and J-gene trimming of TCR beta chains was associated with a missense DCLRE1C variant in a later genetic analysis, and the association was replicated in an independent cohort. Strong co-occurrence of HLA alleles, especially DR and DQ, made assigning TCR associations to individual alleles difficult. Correlated functional status among segregating V segments might be attributable to linkage disequilibrium, but an unknown experimental factor could not be ruled out. In a later analysis, several top co-occurrence clusters were reported to appear linked to parvovirus B19, influenza, CMV and Epstein-Barr virus. The classifier was reported to diagnose cytomegalovirus status with high specificity and sensitivity in both the original and validation cohorts. The cohort was sequenced for TCR beta chains only, and without alpha or paired-chain data the features that could be detected were limited. A further reported finding was that TCR beta sequences accurately predicted the HLA-A and HLA-B alleles for most subjects in the first cohort. A cluster of highly shared sequence variants was judged likely to represent a technical artifact of the sequencing pipeline.

Sequenced: PBMCs. Recombination connected TRBV7-2 to TRBJ2-4; 9 nucleotides in the junction match TRBD2. The TCR originated in a man aged 25-45 years in good health and CMV-seropositive. The CDR3 region: CASSRTSVKAKNIQYF. The DNA is TGTGCCAGCAGCAGGACTAGCGTAAAAGCCAAAAACATTCAGTACTTC.